A selection of T cell receptor beta chains follows, all from one sample in a study of T cells in Graves' hyperthyroidism and ophthalmopathy. TCRdb re-called the multiplex PCR reads through MiXCR, storing one row per CDR3 protein. The profile shows hundreds of thousands of distinct CDR3 sequences, roughly 46% of them singletons. The source material was peripheral blood or thyroid tissue (not recorded which). The source of these receptors is an adult man with Graves' disease, either hyperthyroidism or ophthalmopathy (not recorded which). Both conserved end residues are part of each CDR3. A D gene is named only where the DNA matches it firmly. The size entry is marked missing in some rows and otherwise reads once, few, many or a size class.

CDR3aa: CASSPGQGPNNSPLHF; CDR3nt: TGTGCCAGCAGTCCAGGACAGGGCCCTAATAATTCACCCCTCCACTTT; abundance: -; j_gene: TRBJ1-6; d_gene: TRBD1; v_gene: TRBV7-9
CDR3aa: CASSRGGTNTEAFF; CDR3nt: TGTGCCAGCAGCCGCGGGGGGACGAACACTGAAGCTTTCTTT; abundance: many; j_gene: TRBJ1-1; d_gene: -; v_gene: TRBV7-6
CDR3aa: CSARGGRQEKQETQYF; CDR3nt: TGCAGTGCTAGAGGAGGAAGACAGGAAAAACAAGAGACCCAGTACTTC; abundance: few; j_gene: TRBJ2-5; d_gene: -; v_gene: TRBV20-1
CDR3aa: CSARGQVYEQYF; CDR3nt: TGCAGTGCTAGAGGTCAAGTCTACGAGCAGTACTTC; abundance: many; j_gene: TRBJ2-7; d_gene: -; v_gene: TRBV20-1
CDR3aa: CASSPRQGKRAEAFF; CDR3nt: TGTGCCAGCAGCCCGAGACAGGGAAAGAGGGCTGAAGCTTTCTTT; abundance: -; j_gene: TRBJ1-1; d_gene: TRBD1; v_gene: TRBV7-2
CDR3aa: CASSERSGTNEKLFF; CDR3nt: TGTGCCAGCAGTGAACGGTCAGGGACAAATGAAAAACTGTTTTTT; abundance: many; j_gene: TRBJ1-4; d_gene: -; v_gene: TRBV2
CDR3aa: CASSLAGAAGNQPQHF; CDR3nt: TGTGCCAGCAGCTTGGCAGGGGCAGCGGGCAATCAGCCCCAGCATTTT; abundance: few; j_gene: TRBJ1-5; d_gene: -; v_gene: TRBV7-3
CDR3aa: CASSQTGTSGRIETQYF; CDR3nt: TGTGCCAGCAGCCAGACCGGGACTAGCGGGAGAATAGAGACCCAGTACTTC; abundance: -; j_gene: TRBJ2-5; d_gene: TRBD2; v_gene: TRBV2
CDR3aa: CASTNRILLSYEQYF; CDR3nt: TGTGCCAGCACTAATCGGATACTTCTTTCCTACGAGCAGTACTTC; abundance: -; j_gene: TRBJ2-7; d_gene: -; v_gene: TRBV12-3/TRBV12-4
CDR3aa: CASSLNPNTEAFF; CDR3nt: TGCGCCAGCAGCTTAAATCCGAACACTGAAGCTTTCTTT; abundance: many; j_gene: TRBJ1-1; d_gene: -; v_gene: TRBV5-1
CDR3aa: CASSEAGRGGNTIYF; CDR3nt: TGTGCCAGCAGTGAAGCCGGCAGGGGTGGAAACACCATATATTTT; abundance: few; j_gene: TRBJ1-3; d_gene: -; v_gene: TRBV6-1
CDR3aa: CASSPGREQYF; CDR3nt: TGTGCCAGCAGTCCTGGGAGGGAGCAGTACTTC; abundance: many; j_gene: TRBJ2-7; d_gene: -; v_gene: TRBV27
CDR3aa: CSVNRVGDRRLSYEQYF; CDR3nt: TGCAGCGTAAACAGGGTCGGTGACAGGAGGTTATCCTACGAGCAGTACTTC; abundance: -; j_gene: TRBJ2-7; d_gene: -; v_gene: TRBV29-1
CDR3aa: CASTSGTGGDGYTF; CDR3nt: TGTGCCAGCACCTCAGGGACAGGGGGCGATGGCTACACCTTC; abundance: -; j_gene: TRBJ1-2; d_gene: TRBD1; v_gene: TRBV7-8
CDR3aa: CASSRAGLANSYEQYF; CDR3nt: TGTGCCAGCAGCCGAGCCGGACTAGCGAACTCCTACGAGCAGTACTTC; abundance: few; j_gene: TRBJ2-7; d_gene: TRBD2; v_gene: TRBV7-9
CDR3aa: CASSPVSSYEQYF; CDR3nt: TGTGCTAGCAGTCCAGTGTCTTCCTACGAGCAGTACTTC; abundance: -; j_gene: TRBJ2-7; d_gene: -; v_gene: TRBV7-9
CDR3aa: CSASYGVPGNSPLHF; CDR3nt: TGCAGTGCTAGTTACGGGGTTCCAGGAAATTCACCCCTCCACTTT; abundance: -; j_gene: TRBJ1-6; d_gene: -; v_gene: TRBV20-1
CDR3aa: CASSEALRQEFYGYTF; CDR3nt: TGTGCCAGCAGTGAAGCGCTTCGACAGGAATTCTATGGCTACACCTTC; abundance: -; j_gene: TRBJ1-2; d_gene: -; v_gene: TRBV6-1
CDR3aa: CSVSPAGGLKTQYF; CDR3nt: TGCAGCGTTAGCCCAGCGGGAGGGCTCAAGACCCAGTACTTC; abundance: -; j_gene: TRBJ2-5; d_gene: TRBD2; v_gene: TRBV29-1
CDR3aa: CASSLGRGAMDEKLFF; CDR3nt: TGTGCCAGCAGCTTAGGGCGGGGGGCCATGGATGAAAAACTGTTTTTT; abundance: few; j_gene: TRBJ1-4; d_gene: -; v_gene: TRBV7-8
CDR3aa: CSVAQVGNTIYF; CDR3nt: TGCAGCGTTGCCCAGGTCGGAAACACCATATATTTT; abundance: -; j_gene: TRBJ1-3; d_gene: -; v_gene: TRBV29-1
CDR3aa: CASSASVRGLAFF; CDR3nt: TGTGCCAGCAGTGCGAGTGTGAGGGGGCTAGCTTTCTTT; abundance: few; j_gene: TRBJ1-1; d_gene: TRBD1; v_gene: TRBV6-5
CDR3aa: CATSRVLPGNTGELFF; CDR3nt: TGTGCCACCAGCAGAGTCTTGCCAGGGAACACCGGGGAGCTGTTTTTT; abundance: many; j_gene: TRBJ2-2; d_gene: -; v_gene: TRBV15
CDR3aa: CASSSPEGQEKLFF; CDR3nt: TGCGCCAGCAGCTCCCCAGAGGGGCAAGAAAAACTGTTTTTT; abundance: -; j_gene: TRBJ1-4; d_gene: -; v_gene: TRBV5-1
CDR3aa: CATSDPRQGANEKLFF; CDR3nt: TGTGCCACCAGTGATCCTCGACAGGGGGCTAATGAAAAACTGTTTTTT; abundance: few; j_gene: TRBJ1-4; d_gene: TRBD1; v_gene: TRBV24-1
CDR3aa: CAIARDKEKSGNTIYF; CDR3nt: TGTGCCATCGCGCGGGACAAAGAAAAATCTGGAAACACCATATATTTT; abundance: -; j_gene: TRBJ1-3; d_gene: -; v_gene: TRBV10-3
CDR3aa: CASSLGTGTRDTEAFF; CDR3nt: TGTGCCAGCAGCTTGGGGACGGGGACACGGGACACTGAAGCTTTCTTT; abundance: -; j_gene: TRBJ1-1; d_gene: -; v_gene: TRBV9
CDR3aa: CASSQDPDGSREQYF; CDR3nt: TGCGCCAGCAGCCAAGATCCCGACGGCTCTCGAGAGCAGTACTTC; abundance: few; j_gene: TRBJ2-7; d_gene: -; v_gene: TRBV4-1
CDR3aa: CSASRQANEKLFF; CDR3nt: TGCAGTGCTAGCCGACAGGCTAATGAAAAACTGTTTTTT; abundance: -; j_gene: TRBJ1-4; d_gene: -; v_gene: TRBV20-1
CDR3aa: CARLRTKGEKLFF; CDR3nt: TGTGCCAGGCTCCGTACGAAGGGTGAAAAACTGTTTTTT; abundance: few; j_gene: TRBJ1-4; d_gene: -; v_gene: TRBV19
CDR3aa: CASSRGLAGIQETQHF; CDR3nt: TGTGCCAGCAGTCGTGGACTAGCGGGAATTCAAGAGACCCAGCATTTT; abundance: -; j_gene: TRBJ1-5; d_gene: -; v_gene: TRBV11-3
CDR3aa: CSARPGQGAIAEAFF; CDR3nt: TGCAGTGCTAGACCGGGACAGGGGGCGATCGCTGAAGCTTTCTTT; abundance: -; j_gene: TRBJ1-1; d_gene: TRBD1; v_gene: TRBV20-1
CDR3aa: CASSVGQGNQPQHF; CDR3nt: TGTGCCAGCAGTGTAGGGCAGGGCAATCAGCCCCAGCATTTT; abundance: many; j_gene: TRBJ1-5; d_gene: -; v_gene: TRBV2
CDR3aa: CASSGGDNYGYTF; CDR3nt: TGTGCCAGCAGTGGAGGGGATAACTATGGCTACACCTTC; abundance: once; j_gene: TRBJ1-2; d_gene: -; v_gene: TRBV2
CDR3aa: CSARLPGQGYEQYF; CDR3nt: TGCAGTGCTAGATTGCCGGGACAGGGCTACGAGCAGTACTTC; abundance: many; j_gene: TRBJ2-7; d_gene: TRBD1; v_gene: TRBV20-1
CDR3aa: CSALKGAYEQYF; CDR3nt: TGCAGTGCTTTGAAGGGAGCCTACGAGCAGTACTTC; abundance: few; j_gene: TRBJ2-7; d_gene: -; v_gene: TRBV20-1
CDR3aa: CASSLAAGGTKAFF; CDR3nt: TGCGCCAGCAGCTTGGCCGCAGGGGGCACTAAAGCTTTTTTT; abundance: -; j_gene: TRBJ1-1; d_gene: TRBD1; v_gene: TRBV5-1
CDR3aa: CSVEVGAALFF; CDR3nt: TGCAGCGTTGAGGTCGGGGCAGCACTGTTTTTT; abundance: many; j_gene: TRBJ1-4; d_gene: -; v_gene: TRBV29-1
CDR3aa: CASSPVGANYGYTF; CDR3nt: TGTGCCAGTAGTCCCGTTGGGGCTAACTATGGCTACACCTTC; abundance: many; j_gene: TRBJ1-2; d_gene: -; v_gene: TRBV19
CDR3aa: CASSFLLRSYEQYF; CDR3nt: TGTGCCAGCAGTTTTCTTTTACGGTCCTACGAGCAGTACTTC; abundance: many; j_gene: TRBJ2-7; d_gene: -; v_gene: TRBV12-3/TRBV12-4
CDR3aa: CAISESGSNTEAFF; CDR3nt: TGTGCCATCAGTGAGTCGGGGTCGAACACTGAAGCTTTCTTT; abundance: many; j_gene: TRBJ1-1; d_gene: -; v_gene: TRBV10-3
CDR3aa: CASSPELAGAYYEQYF; CDR3nt: TGCGCCAGCAGCCCGGAACTAGCGGGAGCCTACTACGAGCAGTACTTC; abundance: -; j_gene: TRBJ2-7; d_gene: TRBD2; v_gene: TRBV7-9
CDR3aa: CASSEDLETQYF; CDR3nt: TGTGCCAGCAGTGAGGACCTTGAGACCCAGTACTTC; abundance: many; j_gene: TRBJ2-5; d_gene: -; v_gene: TRBV2
CDR3aa: CSARGAGGNNSPLHF; CDR3nt: TGCAGTGCTAGAGGCGCAGGGGGCAATAATTCACCCCTCCACTTT; abundance: -; j_gene: TRBJ1-6; d_gene: TRBD1; v_gene: TRBV20-1
CDR3aa: CASSPGLLAGVNEQYF; CDR3nt: TGTGCCAGCAGCCCAGGGCTCCTAGCGGGCGTCAACGAGCAGTACTTC; abundance: many; j_gene: TRBJ2-7; d_gene: TRBD2; v_gene: TRBV7-9
CDR3aa: CAWSVQDTEAFF; CDR3nt: TGTGCCTGGAGTGTACAAGACACTGAAGCTTTCTTT; abundance: few; j_gene: TRBJ1-1; d_gene: -; v_gene: TRBV19
CDR3aa: CSARPGEGNQPQHF; CDR3nt: TGCAGTGCCCGCCCCGGGGAGGGCAATCAGCCCCAGCATTTT; abundance: many; j_gene: TRBJ1-5; d_gene: -; v_gene: TRBV20-1
CDR3aa: CASSEHVGGIAYEQYF; CDR3nt: TGTGCCAGCAGCGAACACGTTGGGGGCATTGCCTACGAGCAGTACTTC; abundance: -; j_gene: TRBJ2-7; d_gene: -; v_gene: TRBV7-3
CDR3aa: CASSESVDSANYGYTF; CDR3nt: TGCGCCAGCAGTGAGTCCGTTGACAGCGCTAACTATGGCTACACCTTC; abundance: -; j_gene: TRBJ1-2; d_gene: -; v_gene: TRBV10-2
CDR3aa: CASRPGTSRGFQETQYF; CDR3nt: TGTGCCAGCAGGCCCGGGACTAGCCGAGGATTTCAAGAGACCCAGTACTTC; abundance: -; j_gene: TRBJ2-5; d_gene: TRBD2; v_gene: TRBV7-9
CDR3aa: CSAQSWGLGNQPQHF; CDR3nt: TGCAGTGCTCAGAGCTGGGGGCTCGGCAATCAGCCCCAGCATTTT; abundance: -; j_gene: TRBJ1-5; d_gene: -; v_gene: TRBV20-1
CDR3aa: CASSQDPQGNQPQHF; CDR3nt: TGTGCCAGCAGCCAAGATCCACAGGGCAATCAGCCCCAGCATTTT; abundance: -; j_gene: TRBJ1-5; d_gene: -; v_gene: TRBV4-2
CDR3aa: CSARAGEVQETQYF; CDR3nt: TGCAGTGCTAGAGCGGGAGAGGTTCAAGAGACCCAGTACTTC; abundance: many; j_gene: TRBJ2-5; d_gene: -; v_gene: TRBV20-1
CDR3aa: CASSLATGGGSPLHF; CDR3nt: TGTGCCAGCAGCTTAGCGACAGGGGGGGGTTCACCCCTCCACTTT; abundance: many; j_gene: TRBJ1-6; d_gene: TRBD1; v_gene: TRBV7-8
CDR3aa: CASSADYEQYF; CDR3nt: TGCGCCAGCAGCGCCGACTACGAGCAGTACTTC; abundance: few; j_gene: TRBJ2-7; d_gene: -; v_gene: TRBV5-1
CDR3aa: CASSPQGAPSLQHF; CDR3nt: TGTGCCAGCAGCCCTCAGGGGGCCCCTTCACTCCAGCATTTT; abundance: few; j_gene: TRBJ1-5; d_gene: TRBD1; v_gene: TRBV7-2